This T cell receptor (beta chain) appears in the sequencing data of a study of T-cell reconstitution after alpha-beta-depleted transplantation in children. This clonotype was recorded at least ten times. No antigen is known for it. Molecular barcoding with unique molecular identifiers was used for the TCRbeta library. TCRdb processed the PCR reads anew with MiXCR; each CDR3 protein has one entry. The sample holds 600,000 to 700,000 distinct CDR3 sequences, 13% seen once. Study-wide points: Recipient T cells and thymic progenitors that survived were the source of the high TCRbeta diversity seen at day 60 in some patients. By about two months after transplant, alpha-beta T cells reportedly arose from several hundred graft clones that had expanded.

The sequences come from PBMCs, collected before TCRalphabeta/CD19-depleted stem cell transplant. This TCR came from a girl aged 2-15 years with congenital amegakaryocytic thrombocytopenia, due to receive a stem cell transplant.

The CDR3 spells CSAPDRPNTGELFF. In nucleotides, the CDR3 is TGCAGTGCACCCGACAGACCAAACACCGGGGAGCTGTTTTTT. The chain links TRBV20-1 to TRBJ2-2; tentative D call: TRBD1 (5 bases). The CDR3 extends over 14 amino acids. Germline lookup yields CDR1 DFQATT and CDR2 SNEGSKA (reference sequence). Trimming shortened V by 6 bases and J by 2 bases, and 13 bases separated the two germline ends.